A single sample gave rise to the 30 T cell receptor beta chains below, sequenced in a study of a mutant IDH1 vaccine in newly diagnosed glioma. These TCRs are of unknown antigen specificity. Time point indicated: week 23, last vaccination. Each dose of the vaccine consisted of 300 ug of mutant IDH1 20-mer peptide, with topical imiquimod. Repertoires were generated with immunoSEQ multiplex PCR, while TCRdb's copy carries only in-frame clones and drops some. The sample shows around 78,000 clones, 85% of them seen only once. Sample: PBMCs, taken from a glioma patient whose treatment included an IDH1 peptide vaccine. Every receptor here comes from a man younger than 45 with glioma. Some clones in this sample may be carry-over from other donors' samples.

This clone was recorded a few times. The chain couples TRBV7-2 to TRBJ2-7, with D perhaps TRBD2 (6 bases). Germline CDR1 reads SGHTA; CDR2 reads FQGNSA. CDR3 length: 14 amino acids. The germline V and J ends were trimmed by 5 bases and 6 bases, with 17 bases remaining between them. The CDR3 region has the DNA TGTGCCAGCAGCCAGGGCGGGACTCTCCTCGAGCAGTACTTC. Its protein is CASSQGGTLLEQYF. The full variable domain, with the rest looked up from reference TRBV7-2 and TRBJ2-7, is GAGVSQSPSNKVTEKGKDVELRCDPISGHTALYWYRQSLGQGLEFLIYFQGNSAPDKSGLPSDRFSAERTGGSVSTLTIQRTQQEDSAVYLCASSQGGTLLEQYFGPGTRLTVT.

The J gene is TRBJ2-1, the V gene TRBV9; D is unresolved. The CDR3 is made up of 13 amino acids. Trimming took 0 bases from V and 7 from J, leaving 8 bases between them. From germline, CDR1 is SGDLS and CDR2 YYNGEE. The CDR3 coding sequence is TGTGCCAGCAGCGTAGCCCCTGGGAATGAGCAGTTCTTC. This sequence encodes CASSVAPGNEQFF.

This CDR3 is CASSPNLGYYEQYF. The CDR3 nucleotides read TGTGCCAGCAGCCCTAACTTGGGGTACTACGAGCAGTACTTC. The chain couples TRBV7-2 to TRBJ2-7; D is unresolved. V lost 5 bases and J lost 3, with 14 bases in between. The germline V gene encodes CDR1 SGHTA and CDR2 FQGNSA. The CDR3 has 14 residues.

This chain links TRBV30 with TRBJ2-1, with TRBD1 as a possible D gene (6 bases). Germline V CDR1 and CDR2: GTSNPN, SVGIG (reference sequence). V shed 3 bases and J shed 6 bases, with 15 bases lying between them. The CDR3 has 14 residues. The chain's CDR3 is CAWSFLLGGNEQFF. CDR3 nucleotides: TGTGCCTGGAGCTTCTTACTAGGGGGCAATGAGCAGTTCTTC.

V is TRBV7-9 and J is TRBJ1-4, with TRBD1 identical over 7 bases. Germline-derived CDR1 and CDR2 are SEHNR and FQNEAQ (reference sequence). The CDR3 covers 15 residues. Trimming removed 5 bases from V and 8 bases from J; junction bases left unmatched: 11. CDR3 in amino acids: CASSPRQGWREKLFF. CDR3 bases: TGTGCCAGCAGCCCCCGACAGGGATGGAGGGAAAAACTGTTTTTT.

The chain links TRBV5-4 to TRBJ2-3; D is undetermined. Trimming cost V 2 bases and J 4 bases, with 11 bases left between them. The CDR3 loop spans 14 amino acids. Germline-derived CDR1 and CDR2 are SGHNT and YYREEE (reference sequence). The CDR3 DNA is TGTGCCAGCAGCTTCCCTTTAGGCTCAGATACGCAGTATTTT. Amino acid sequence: CASSFPLGSDTQYF.

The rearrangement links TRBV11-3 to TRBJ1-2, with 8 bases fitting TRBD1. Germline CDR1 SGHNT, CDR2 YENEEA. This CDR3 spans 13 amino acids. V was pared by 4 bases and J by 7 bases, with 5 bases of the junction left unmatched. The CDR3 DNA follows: TGTGCCAGCAGCTCCACAGGGGGACGTGGCTACACCTTC. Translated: CASSSTGGRGYTF.

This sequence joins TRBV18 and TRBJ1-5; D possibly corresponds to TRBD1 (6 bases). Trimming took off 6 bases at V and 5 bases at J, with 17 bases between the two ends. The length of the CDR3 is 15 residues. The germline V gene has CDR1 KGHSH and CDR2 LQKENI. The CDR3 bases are TGTGCCAGCTCGTCCACAGGGCTCGGCGATCAGCCCCAGCATTTT. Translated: CASSSTGLGDQPQHF.

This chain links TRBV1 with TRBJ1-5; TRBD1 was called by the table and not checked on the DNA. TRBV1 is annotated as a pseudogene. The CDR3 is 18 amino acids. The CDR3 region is CTSSLRDRGLYSNQPQHF. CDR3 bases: TGCACCAGCAGCCTGCGGGACAGGGGACTTTATAGCAATCAGCCCCAGCATTTT.

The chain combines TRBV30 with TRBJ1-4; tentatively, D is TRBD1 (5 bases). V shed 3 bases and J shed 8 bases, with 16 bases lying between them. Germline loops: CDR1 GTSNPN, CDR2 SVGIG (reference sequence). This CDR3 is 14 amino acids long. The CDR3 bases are TGTGCCTGGAGGTTCGGAGGGGCGGAAGAAAAACTGTTTTTT. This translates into CAWRFGGAEEKLFF.

The DNA of the CDR3 is TGTGCCACCAGCGAGGGGTGGAACACCGGGGAGCTGTTTTTT. It specifies CATSEGWNTGELFF. V gene TRBV15 combines with J gene TRBJ2-2; D possibly uses TRBD1 or TRBD2 (5 bases each). There are 14 residues in the CDR3. The V and J ends lost 5 bases and 1 base respectively, with 8 bases between them. Germline V gene lookup returns CDR1 LNHNV and CDR2 YYDKDF (reference sequence).

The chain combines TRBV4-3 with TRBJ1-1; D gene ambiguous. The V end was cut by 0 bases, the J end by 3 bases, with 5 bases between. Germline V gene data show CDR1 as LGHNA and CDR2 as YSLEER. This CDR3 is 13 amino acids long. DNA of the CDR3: TGCGCCAGCAGCCAAGAACCGGACACTGAAGCTTTCTTT. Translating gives CASSQEPDTEAFF.

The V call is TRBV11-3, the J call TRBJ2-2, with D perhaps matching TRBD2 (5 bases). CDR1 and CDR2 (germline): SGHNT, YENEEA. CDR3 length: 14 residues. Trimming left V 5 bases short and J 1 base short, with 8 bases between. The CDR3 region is CASSGGLNTGELFF. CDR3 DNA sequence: TGTGCCAGCAGCGGCGGACTGAACACCGGGGAGCTGTTTTTT.

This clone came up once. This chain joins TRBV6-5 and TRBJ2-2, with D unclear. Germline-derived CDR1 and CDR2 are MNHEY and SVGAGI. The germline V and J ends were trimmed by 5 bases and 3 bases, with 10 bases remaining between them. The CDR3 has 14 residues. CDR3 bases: TGTGCCAGCAGTCCCCTCAGAGACACCGGGGAGCTGTTTTTT. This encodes CASSPLRDTGELFF.

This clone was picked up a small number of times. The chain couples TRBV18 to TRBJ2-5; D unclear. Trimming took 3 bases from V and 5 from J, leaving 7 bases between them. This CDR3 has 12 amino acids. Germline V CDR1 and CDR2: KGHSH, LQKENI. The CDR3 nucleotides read TGTGCCAGCTCACCGGAAAGGGAGACCCAGTACTTC. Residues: CASSPERETQYF.

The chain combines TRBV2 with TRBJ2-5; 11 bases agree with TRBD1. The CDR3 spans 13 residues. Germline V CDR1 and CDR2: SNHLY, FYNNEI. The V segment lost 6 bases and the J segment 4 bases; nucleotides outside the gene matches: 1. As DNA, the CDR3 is TGTGCCAGCAGCGGACAGGGGGCAGAGACCCAGTACTTC. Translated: CASSGQGAETQYF.

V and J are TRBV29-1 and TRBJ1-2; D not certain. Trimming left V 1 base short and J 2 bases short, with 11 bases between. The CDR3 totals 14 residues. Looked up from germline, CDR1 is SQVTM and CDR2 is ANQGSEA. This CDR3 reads CSVEGLTPNYGYTF. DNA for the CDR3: TGCAGCGTTGAAGGTCTTACCCCCAACTATGGCTACACCTTC. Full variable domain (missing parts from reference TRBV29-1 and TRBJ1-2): SAVISQKPSRDICQRGTSLTIQCQVDSQVTMMFWYRQQPGQSLTLIATANQGSEATYESGFVIDKFPISRPNLTFSTLTVSNMSPEDSSIYLCSVEGLTPNYGYTFGSGTRLTVV.

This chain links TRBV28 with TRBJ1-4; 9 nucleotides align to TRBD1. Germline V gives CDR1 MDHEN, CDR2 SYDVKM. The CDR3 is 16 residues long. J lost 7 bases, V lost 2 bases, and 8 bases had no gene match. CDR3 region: CASSLAGGTGLEKLFF. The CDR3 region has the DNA TGTGCCAGCAGTTTAGCCGGCGGGACAGGGCTTGAAAAACTGTTTTTT.

Here the CDR3 DNA reads TGTGCCAGCAGCTTGATGGGACAGGGTTATGGCTACACCTTC. Its protein product is CASSLMGQGYGYTF. The chain recombines TRBV5-6 with TRBJ1-2; 9 positions agree with TRBD1. The CDR3 totals 14 residues. Germline-derived CDR1 and CDR2 are SGHDT and YYEEEE. Trimming at V came to 1 base and at J to 5 bases, leaving 3 bases not matched to a gene.

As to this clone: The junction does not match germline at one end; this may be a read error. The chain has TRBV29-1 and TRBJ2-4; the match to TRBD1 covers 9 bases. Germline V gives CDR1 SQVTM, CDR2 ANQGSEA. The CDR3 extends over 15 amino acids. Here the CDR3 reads CGVEGDRVTKNIQYF. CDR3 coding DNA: TGCGGCGTTGAAGGGGACAGGGTGACCAAAAACATTCAGTACTTC.

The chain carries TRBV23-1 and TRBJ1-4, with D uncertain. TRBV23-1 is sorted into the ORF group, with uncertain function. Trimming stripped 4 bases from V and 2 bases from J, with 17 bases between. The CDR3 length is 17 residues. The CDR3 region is CASSPHFRGVTNEKLFF. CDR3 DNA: TGCGCCAGCAGTCCCCACTTCCGGGGAGTGACTAATGAAAAACTGTTTTTT.

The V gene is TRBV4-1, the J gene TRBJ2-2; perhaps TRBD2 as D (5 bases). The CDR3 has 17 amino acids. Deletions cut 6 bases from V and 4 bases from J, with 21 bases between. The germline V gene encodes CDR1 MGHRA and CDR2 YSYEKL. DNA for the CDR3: TGCGCCAGCAGGAACGTACCAGGAGGACGAGTCACCGGGGAGCTGTTTTTT. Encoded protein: CASRNVPGGRVTGELFF.

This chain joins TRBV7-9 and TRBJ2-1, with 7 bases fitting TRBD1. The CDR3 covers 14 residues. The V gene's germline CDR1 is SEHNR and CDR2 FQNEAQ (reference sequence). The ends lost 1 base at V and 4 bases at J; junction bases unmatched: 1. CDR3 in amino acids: CASSLGTGYNEQFF. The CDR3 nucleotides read TGTGCCAGCAGCTTAGGGACAGGTTACAATGAGCAGTTCTTC.

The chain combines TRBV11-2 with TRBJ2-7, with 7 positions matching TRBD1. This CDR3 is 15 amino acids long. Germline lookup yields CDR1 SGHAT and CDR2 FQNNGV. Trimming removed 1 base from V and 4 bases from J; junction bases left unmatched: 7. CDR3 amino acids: CASSLGIGTDYEQYF. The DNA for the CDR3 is TGTGCCAGCAGCTTAGGTATCGGGACAGATTACGAGCAGTACTTC.

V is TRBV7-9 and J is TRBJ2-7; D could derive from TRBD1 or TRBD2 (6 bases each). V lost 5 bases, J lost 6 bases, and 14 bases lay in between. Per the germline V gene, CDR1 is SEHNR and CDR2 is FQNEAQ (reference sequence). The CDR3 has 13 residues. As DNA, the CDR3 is TGTGCCAGCAGCCGGATAGAGGGGGGCGAGCAGTACTTC. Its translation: CASSRIEGGEQYF.

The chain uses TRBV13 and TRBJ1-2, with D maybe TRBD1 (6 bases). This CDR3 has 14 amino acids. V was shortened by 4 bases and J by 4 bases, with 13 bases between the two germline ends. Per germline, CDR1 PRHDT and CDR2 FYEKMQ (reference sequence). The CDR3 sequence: CASSSPTGPYGYTF. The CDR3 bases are TGTGCCAGCAGCTCCCCGACAGGCCCCTATGGCTACACCTTC.

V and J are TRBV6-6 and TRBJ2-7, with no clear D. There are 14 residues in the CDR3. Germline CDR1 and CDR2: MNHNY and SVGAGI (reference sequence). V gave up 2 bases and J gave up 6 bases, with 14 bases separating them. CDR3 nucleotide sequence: TGTGCCAGCAGTTACGGGCAGTCCCTCCTCGAGCAGTACTTC. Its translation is CASSYGQSLLEQYF.

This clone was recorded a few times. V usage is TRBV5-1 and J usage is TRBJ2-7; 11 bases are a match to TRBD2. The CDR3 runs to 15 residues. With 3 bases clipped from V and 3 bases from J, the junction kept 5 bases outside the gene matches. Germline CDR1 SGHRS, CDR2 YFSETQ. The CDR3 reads CASSWEGLADYEQYF. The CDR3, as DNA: TGCGCCAGCAGCTGGGAGGGACTAGCGGACTACGAGCAGTACTTC. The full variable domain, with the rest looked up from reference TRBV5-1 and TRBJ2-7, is KAGVTQTPRYLIKTRGQQVTLSCSPISGHRSVSWYQQTPGQGLQFLFEYFSETQRNKGNFPGRFSGRQFSNSRSEMNVSTLELGDSALYLCASSWEGLADYEQYFGPGTRLTVT.

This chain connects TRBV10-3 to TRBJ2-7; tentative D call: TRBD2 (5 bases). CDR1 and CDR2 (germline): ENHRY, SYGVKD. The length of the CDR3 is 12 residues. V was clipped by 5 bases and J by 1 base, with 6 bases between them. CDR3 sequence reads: CAISSGSYEQYF. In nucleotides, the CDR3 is TGTGCCATCAGTTCGGGGTCCTACGAGCAGTACTTC.

CDR3: CASSLPVSGYTF. Here the CDR3 DNA reads TGTGCCAGCAGCCTGCCCGTGTCTGGCTACACCTTC. J is TRBJ1-2 and V is TRBV7-9; D remains unclear. The V gene lost 5 bases and the J gene lost 7 bases, with 11 bases spanning the gap. The CDR3 spans 12 residues. Germline V gene data show CDR1 as SEHNR and CDR2 as FQNEAQ (reference sequence).